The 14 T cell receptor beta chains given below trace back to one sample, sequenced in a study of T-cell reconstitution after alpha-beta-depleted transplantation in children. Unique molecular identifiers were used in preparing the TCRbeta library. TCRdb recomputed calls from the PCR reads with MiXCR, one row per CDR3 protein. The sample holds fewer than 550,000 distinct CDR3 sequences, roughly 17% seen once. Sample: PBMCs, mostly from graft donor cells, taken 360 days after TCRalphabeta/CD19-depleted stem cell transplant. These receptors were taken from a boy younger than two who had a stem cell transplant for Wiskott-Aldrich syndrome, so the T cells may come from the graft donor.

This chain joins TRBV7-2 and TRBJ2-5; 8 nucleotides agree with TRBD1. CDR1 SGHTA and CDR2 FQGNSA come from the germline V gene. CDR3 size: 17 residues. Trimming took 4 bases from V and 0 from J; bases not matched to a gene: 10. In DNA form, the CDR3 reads TGTGCCAGCAGCTCCAGGGGGCGTTCCCTGTACCAAGAGACCCAGTACTTC. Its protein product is CASSSRGRSLYQETQYF. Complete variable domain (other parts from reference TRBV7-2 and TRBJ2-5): GAGVSQSPSNKVTEKGKDVELRCDPISGHTALYWYRQSLGQGLEFLIYFQGNSAPDKSGLPSDRFSAERTGGSVSTLTIQRTQQEDSAVYLCASSSRGRSLYQETQYFGPGTRLLVL.

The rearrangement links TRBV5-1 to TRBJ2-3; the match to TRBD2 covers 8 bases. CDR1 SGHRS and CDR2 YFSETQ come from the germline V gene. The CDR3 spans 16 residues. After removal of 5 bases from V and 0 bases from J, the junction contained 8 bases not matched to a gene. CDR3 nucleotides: TGCGCCAGCAGGTCGTTAGCGGGAAATAGCACAGATACGCAGTATTTT. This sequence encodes CASRSLAGNSTDTQYF.

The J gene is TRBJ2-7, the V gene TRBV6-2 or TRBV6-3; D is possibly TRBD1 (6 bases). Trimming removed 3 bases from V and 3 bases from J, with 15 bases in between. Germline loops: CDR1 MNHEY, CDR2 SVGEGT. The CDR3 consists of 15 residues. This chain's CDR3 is CASSYSPDRLYEQYF. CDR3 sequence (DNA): TGTGCCAGCAGTTATTCCCCCGACAGGCTCTACGAGCAGTACTTC.

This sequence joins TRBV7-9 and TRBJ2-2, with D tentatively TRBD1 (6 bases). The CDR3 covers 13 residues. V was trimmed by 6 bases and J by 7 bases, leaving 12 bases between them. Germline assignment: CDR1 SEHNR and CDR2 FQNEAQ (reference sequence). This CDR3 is CASRVQGSGELFF. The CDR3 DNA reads TGTGCCAGCAGGGTACAGGGAAGCGGGGAGCTGTTTTTT.

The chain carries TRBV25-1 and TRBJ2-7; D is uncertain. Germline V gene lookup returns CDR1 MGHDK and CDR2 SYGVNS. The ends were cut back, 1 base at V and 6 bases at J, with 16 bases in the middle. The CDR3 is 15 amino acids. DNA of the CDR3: TGTGCCAGCAGTGAATCGTCCCTTCTTTACGGCGAGCAGTACTTC. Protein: CASSESSLLYGEQYF.

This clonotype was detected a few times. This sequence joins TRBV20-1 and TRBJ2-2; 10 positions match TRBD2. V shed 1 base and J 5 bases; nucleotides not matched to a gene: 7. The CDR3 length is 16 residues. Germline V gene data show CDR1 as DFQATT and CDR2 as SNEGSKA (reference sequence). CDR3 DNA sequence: TGCAGTGCTAGAGCGAGCGGGAGGGCCGGAACCGGGGAGCTGTTTTTT. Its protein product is CSARASGRAGTGELFF.

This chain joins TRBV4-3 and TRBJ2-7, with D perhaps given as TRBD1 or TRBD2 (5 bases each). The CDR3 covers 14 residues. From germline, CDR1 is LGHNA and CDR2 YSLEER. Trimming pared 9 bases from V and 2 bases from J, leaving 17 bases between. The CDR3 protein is CARKKGRVPYEQYF. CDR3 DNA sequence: TGCGCCAGAAAAAAGGGGCGGGTGCCCTACGAGCAGTACTTC.

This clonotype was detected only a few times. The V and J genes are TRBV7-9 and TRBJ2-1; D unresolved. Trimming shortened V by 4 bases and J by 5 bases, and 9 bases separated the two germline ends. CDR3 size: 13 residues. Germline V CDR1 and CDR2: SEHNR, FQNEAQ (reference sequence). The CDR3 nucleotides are TGTGCCAGCAGCTCCCAGAGGAACAATGAGCAGTTCTTC. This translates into CASSSQRNNEQFF.

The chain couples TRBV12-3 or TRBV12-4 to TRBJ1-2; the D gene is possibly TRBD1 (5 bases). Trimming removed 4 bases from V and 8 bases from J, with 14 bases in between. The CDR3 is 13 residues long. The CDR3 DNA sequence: TGTGCCAGCAGTTGGGGACGGTATGGGGGCTACACCTTC. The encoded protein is CASSWGRYGGYTF.

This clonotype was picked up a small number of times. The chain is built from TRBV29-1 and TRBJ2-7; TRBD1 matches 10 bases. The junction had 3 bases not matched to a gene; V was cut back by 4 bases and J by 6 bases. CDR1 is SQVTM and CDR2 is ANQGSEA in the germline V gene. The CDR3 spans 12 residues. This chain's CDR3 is CSVVGTGVEQYF. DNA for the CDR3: TGCAGCGTTGTAGGGACAGGGGTCGAGCAGTACTTC.

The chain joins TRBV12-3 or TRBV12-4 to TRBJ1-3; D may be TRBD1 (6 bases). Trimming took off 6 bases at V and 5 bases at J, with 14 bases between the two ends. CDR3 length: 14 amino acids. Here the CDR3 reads CASRKGTQRNTIYF. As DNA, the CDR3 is TGTGCCAGCAGGAAAGGGACACAGAGAAACACCATATATTTT.

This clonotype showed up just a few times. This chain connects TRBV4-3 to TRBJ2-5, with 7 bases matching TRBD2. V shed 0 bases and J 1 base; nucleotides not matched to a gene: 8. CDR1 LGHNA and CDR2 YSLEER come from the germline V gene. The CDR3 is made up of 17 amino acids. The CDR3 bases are TGCGCCAGCAGCCAAGATAGGCCTAGCGGCCGCCAAGAGACCCAGTACTTC. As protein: CASSQDRPSGRQETQYF.

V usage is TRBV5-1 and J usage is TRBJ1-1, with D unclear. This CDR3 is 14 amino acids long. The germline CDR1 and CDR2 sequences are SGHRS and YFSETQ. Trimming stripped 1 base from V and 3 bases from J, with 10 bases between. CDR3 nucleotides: TGCGCCAGCAGCTTGAGCCCTCTGGACACTGAAGCTTTCTTT. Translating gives CASSLSPLDTEAFF.

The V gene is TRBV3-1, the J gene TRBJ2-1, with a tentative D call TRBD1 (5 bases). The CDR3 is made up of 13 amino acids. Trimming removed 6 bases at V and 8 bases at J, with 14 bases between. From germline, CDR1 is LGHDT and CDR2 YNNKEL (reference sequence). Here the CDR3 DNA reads TGTGCCAGCAGGCATAGAACAGGCTATGAGCAGTTCTTC. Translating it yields CASRHRTGYEQFF.